This T cell receptor (beta chain) is drawn from a study of CD8 T cells in ankylosing spondylitis. Study findings and constraints: Typical of ankylosing spondylitis blood, it appeared, was a TCR beta motif of under 10 highly homologous variants.

MiXCR was run by TCRdb on the 5' RACE reads, yielding one entry per CDR3 protein. The sample carries approximately 550,000 distinct CDR3 sequences, about 13% recorded once. This clonotype was seen at least ten times. Antigen: not known. Germline trimming cut 5 bases from V and 4 bases from J; bases unmatched to any gene: 8. CDR3 size: 15 residues. Germline V CDR1 and CDR2: SGHRS, YFSETQ. The V and J genes are TRBV5-1 and TRBJ2-7, with TRBD2 identical over 11 bases. This sequence was found in a male donor with ankylosing spondylitis. Sequenced material: blood, either unsorted or a sorted T cell fraction (not recorded which). The CDR3 region is CASSPGTSGEYEQYF. CDR3 nucleotides: TGCGCCAGCAGTCCCGGGACTAGCGGCGAATACGAGCAGTACTTC.